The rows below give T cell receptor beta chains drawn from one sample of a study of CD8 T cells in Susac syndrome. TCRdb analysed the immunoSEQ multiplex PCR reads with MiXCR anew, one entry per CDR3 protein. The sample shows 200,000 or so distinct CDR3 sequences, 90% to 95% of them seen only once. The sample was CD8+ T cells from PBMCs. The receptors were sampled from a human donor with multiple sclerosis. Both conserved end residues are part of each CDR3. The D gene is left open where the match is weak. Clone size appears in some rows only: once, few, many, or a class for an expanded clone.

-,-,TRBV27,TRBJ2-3,CASSAALASWDTQYF,TGTGCCAGCAGTGCTGCTCTAGCATCATGGGATACGCAGTATTTT
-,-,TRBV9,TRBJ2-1,CASSGGGSGRFYNEQFF,TGTGCCAGCAGCGGAGGGGGGTCGGGACGGTTTTACAATGAGCAGTTCTTC
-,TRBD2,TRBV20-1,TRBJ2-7,CSASHWARGEGYEQYF,TGCAGTGCTAGTCATTGGGCACGGGGGGAGGGCTACGAGCAGTACTTC
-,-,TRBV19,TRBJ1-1,CASSMFPEAFF,TGTGCCAGTAGTATGTTCCCTGAAGCTTTCTTT
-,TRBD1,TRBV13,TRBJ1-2,CASSSPDREHGYTF,TGTGCCAGCAGCTCTCCGGACAGGGAGCATGGCTACACCTTC
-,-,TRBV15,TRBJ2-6,CATSRDQEGTGANVLTF,TGTGCCACCAGCAGAGATCAAGAGGGAACTGGGGCCAACGTCCTGACTTTC
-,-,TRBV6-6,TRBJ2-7,CASSYSSGWGGQYF,TGTGCCAGCAGTTACTCTTCGGGGTGGGGAGGGCAGTACTTC
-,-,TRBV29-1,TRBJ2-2,CSYTPGAGELFF,TGCAGCTATACGCCGGGGGCCGGGGAGCTGTTTTTT
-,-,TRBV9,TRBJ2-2,CASSPRGAGELFF,TGTGCCAGCAGCCCCAGGGGGGCCGGGGAGCTGTTTTTT
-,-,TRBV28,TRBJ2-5,CASTPVRRAQETQYF,TGTGCCAGCACTCCGGTTCGAAGGGCTCAAGAGACCCAGTACTTC
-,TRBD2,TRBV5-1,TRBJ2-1,CASSLTSGRTNEQFF,TGCGCCAGCAGCCTGACTAGCGGGAGAACGAATGAGCAGTTCTTC
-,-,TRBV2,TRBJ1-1,CASRRPGTEAFF,TGTGCCAGCAGGCGGCCGGGCACTGAAGCTTTCTTT
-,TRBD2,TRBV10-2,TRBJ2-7,CASRSGASGAFSYEQYF,TGCGCCAGCAGAAGCGGAGCTAGCGGGGCCTTCTCCTACGAGCAGTACTTC
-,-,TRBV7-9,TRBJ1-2,CASSLGLIEGYTF,TGTGCCAGCAGCTTGGGGTTAATTGAGGGCTACACCTTC
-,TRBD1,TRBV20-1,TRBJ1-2,CSATVPGQGFYGYTF,TGCAGTGCTACGGTGCCGGGACAGGGATTCTATGGCTACACCTTC
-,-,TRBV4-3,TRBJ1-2,CASSQDPPGGYTF,TGCGCCAGCAGCCAAGATCCGCCGGGTGGCTACACCTTC
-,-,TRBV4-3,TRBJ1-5,CASSQAPPGSGNQPQHF,TGCGCCAGCAGCCAAGCCCCCCCTGGGAGCGGCAATCAGCCCCAGCATTTT
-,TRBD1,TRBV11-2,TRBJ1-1,CASSFTGAQAFF,TGTGCCAGCAGCTTTACAGGGGCTCAAGCTTTCTTT
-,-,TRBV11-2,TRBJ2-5,CASSLEVAGETQYF,TGTGCCAGCAGCTTAGAGGTTGCCGGGGAGACCCAGTACTTC
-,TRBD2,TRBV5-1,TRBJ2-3,CASSLDLLAGPADTQYF,TGCGCCAGCAGCTTGGACCTCCTAGCGGGTCCCGCAGATACGCAGTATTTT
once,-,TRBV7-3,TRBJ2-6,CASSLKGHGANVLTF,TGTGCCAGCAGCTTAAAGGGTCATGGGGCCAACGTCCTGACTTTC
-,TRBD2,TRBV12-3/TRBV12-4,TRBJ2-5,CASSYPRLAGGPRVETQYF,TGTGCCAGCAGTTACCCCCGACTAGCGGGAGGGCCGAGGGTAGAGACCCAGTACTTC
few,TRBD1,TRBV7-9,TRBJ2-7,CASSPRRAGGYEQYF,TGTGCCAGCAGCCCGAGGAGAGCAGGGGGATACGAGCAGTACTTC
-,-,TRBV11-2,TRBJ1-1,CASSLVLTGAEAFF,TGTGCCAGCAGCTTAGTATTAACGGGAGCTGAAGCTTTCTTT
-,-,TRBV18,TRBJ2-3,CASSPWTGPGGTDTQYF,TGTGCCAGCTCACCCTGGACTGGACCGGGGGGCACAGATACGCAGTATTTT
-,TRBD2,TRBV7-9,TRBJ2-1,CASSLYQGGDNEQFF,TGTGCCAGCAGCTTATACCAGGGAGGGGACAATGAGCAGTTCTTC
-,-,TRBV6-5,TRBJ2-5,CASSYGLAQYF,TGTGCCAGCAGTTACGGATTGGCCCAGTACTTC
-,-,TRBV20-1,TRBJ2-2,CSARDWARKTNTGELFF,TGCAGTGCTAGAGATTGGGCGAGGAAGACGAACACCGGGGAGCTGTTTTTT
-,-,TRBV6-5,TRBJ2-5,CASSYLPWGSGAQETQYF,TGTGCCAGCAGTTACCTGCCCTGGGGAAGTGGGGCCCAAGAGACCCAGTACTTC
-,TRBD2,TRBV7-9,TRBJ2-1,CASSPATSGNEQFF,TGTGCCAGCAGTCCCGCGACTAGCGGCAATGAGCAGTTCTTC
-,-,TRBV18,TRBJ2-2,CASSPFEDPWTGELFF,TGTGCCAGCTCACCATTCGAGGACCCGTGGACCGGGGAGCTGTTTTTT
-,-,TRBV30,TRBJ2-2,CACHRTENTGELFF,TGTGCCTGTCATAGGACAGAGAACACCGGGGAGCTGTTTTTT
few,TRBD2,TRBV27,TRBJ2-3,CASSTLAGGSTDTQYF,TGTGCCAGCAGTACACTAGCGGGGGGTAGCACAGATACGCAGTATTTT
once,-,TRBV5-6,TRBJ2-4,CASSLTKGNIQYF,TGTGCCAGCAGCTTGACAAAAGGGAACATTCAGTACTTC
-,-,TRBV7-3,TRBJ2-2,CASSLETDNTGELFF,TGTGCCAGCAGCTTAGAGACAGATAACACCGGGGAGCTGTTTTTT
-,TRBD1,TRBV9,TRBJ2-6,CASSSRQGRLGANVLTF,TGTGCCAGCTCGTCTCGACAGGGAAGGCTCGGGGCCAACGTCCTGACTTTC
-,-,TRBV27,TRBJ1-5,CASSLGPRPTQPQHF,TGTGCCAGCAGTTTGGGCCCGCGACCGACGCAGCCCCAGCATTTT
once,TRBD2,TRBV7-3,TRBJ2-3,CASSSGLVSDTQYF,TGTGCCAGCAGCTCAGGACTAGTGTCAGATACGCAGTATTTT
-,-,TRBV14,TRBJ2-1,CASSHPRGSPYNEQFF,TGTGCCAGCAGCCATCCCAGGGGAAGTCCCTACAATGAGCAGTTCTTC
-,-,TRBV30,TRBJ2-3,CAWSGATLGVGDTQYF,TGTGCCTGGAGTGGGGCCACATTGGGGGTGGGGGATACGCAGTATTTT
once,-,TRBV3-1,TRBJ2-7,CASSQETWDPTYEQYF,TGTGCCAGCAGCCAAGAAACGTGGGATCCAACCTACGAGCAGTACTTC